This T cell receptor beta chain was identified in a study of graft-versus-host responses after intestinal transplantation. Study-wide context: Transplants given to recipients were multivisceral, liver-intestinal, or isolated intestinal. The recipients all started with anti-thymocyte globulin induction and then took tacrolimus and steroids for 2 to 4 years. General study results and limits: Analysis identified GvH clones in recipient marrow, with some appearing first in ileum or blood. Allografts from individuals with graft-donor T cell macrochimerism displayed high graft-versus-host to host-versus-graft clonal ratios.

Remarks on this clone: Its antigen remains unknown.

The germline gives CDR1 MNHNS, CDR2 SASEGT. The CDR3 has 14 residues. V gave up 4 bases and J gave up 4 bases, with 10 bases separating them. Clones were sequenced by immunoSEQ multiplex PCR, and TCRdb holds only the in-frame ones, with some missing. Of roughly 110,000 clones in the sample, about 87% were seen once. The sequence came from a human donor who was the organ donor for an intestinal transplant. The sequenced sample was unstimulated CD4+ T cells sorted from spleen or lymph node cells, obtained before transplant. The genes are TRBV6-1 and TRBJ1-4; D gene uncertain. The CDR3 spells CASSVQILNEKLFF. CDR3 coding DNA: TGTGCCAGCAGTGTACAGATTCTTAATGAAAAACTGTTTTTT.